The clone carrying this TCR beta chain was observed once. Its specificity is not known. The entry originates in a study of neoadjuvant nivolumab and ipilimumab in lung cancer. On the study more broadly: Nivolumab 3 mg/kg was given days 1, 15 and 29, plus ipilimumab 1 mg/kg day 1 in combination. Whole-study findings and limits: Pretherapy blood TCR richness correlated positively with resected tumor richness. TCR richness and clonality were higher in tumors than adjacent uninvolved lung.

This table comes from immunoSEQ multiplex PCR, and its TCRdb copy is limited to in-frame clones, with some not included. The profile shows 9,500 to 10,000 clones, 81% of them singletons. J gave up 0 bases and V 0 bases, and 3 bases lay outside the gene matches. Per the germline V gene, CDR1 is SGHRS and CDR2 is YFSETQ. This CDR3 contains 15 residues. The chain employs TRBV5-1 and TRBJ2-7; 7 bases are shared with TRBD1. The sample consisted of peripheral blood, taken before neoadjuvant nivolumab, alone or with ipilimumab. The receptor was derived from an adult with non-small cell lung cancer. The DNA of the CDR3 is TGCGCCAGCAGCTTGGGGGACAGAAGCTCCTACGAGCAGTACTTC. It specifies CASSLGDRSSYEQYF.